These 6 T cell receptor beta chains came from one sample sequenced in a study of blood T cell repertoires in COVID-19. Libraries were prepared by immunoSEQ multiplex PCR; TCRdb keeps only in-frame clonotypes and omits some of them. This sample has 200,000 to 300,000 clones, with about 83% found just once. The sequencing sample was made of peripheral blood. The receptor source for this set is a human donor in a cohort sampled during active COVID-19.

In DNA form, the CDR3 reads TGTGCCAGCAGCTTGGACCGGGGTAACACTGAAGCTTTCTTT. Protein sequence: CASSLDRGNTEAFF. The chain links TRBV5-6 to TRBJ1-1, with unresolved D. The CDR3 loop spans 14 amino acids. Per the germline V gene, CDR1 is SGHDT and CDR2 is YYEEEE. The V end was cut by 0 bases, the J end by 2 bases, with 8 bases between. Full variable domain (outside the CDR3, taken from reference TRBV5-6 and TRBJ1-1): DAGVTQSPTHLIKTRGQQVTLRCSPKSGHDTVSWYQQALGQGPQFIFQYYEEEERQRGNFPDRFSGHQFPNYSSELNVNALLLGDSALYLCASSLDRGNTEAFFGQGTRLTVV.

This rearrangement joins TRBV7-9 to TRBJ2-3, with TRBD2 matching over 12 bases. CDR1 is SEHNR, CDR2 FQNEAQ, per germline (reference sequence). CDR3 length: 16 amino acids. Losses at the gene ends were 4 bases for V and 2 bases for J; bases not matched to a gene: 4. The CDR3, as DNA: TGTGCCAGCAGCTCCCGACTAGCGGGGGTCACAGATACGCAGTATTTT. This codes for CASSSRLAGVTDTQYF.

The chain uses TRBV21-1 and TRBJ2-7; the D call TRBD1 from the table was never checked on the DNA. TRBV21-1 is a recognized pseudogene. The CDR3 is 14 residues long. The CDR3 spells CASSQTGESYEQYF. As DNA, the CDR3 is TGTGCCAGCAGCCAGACAGGCGAATCCTACGAGCAGTACTTC.

The V and J genes are TRBV10-3 and TRBJ1-1; D uncertain. The V end lost 2 bases, the J end lost 5 bases, and 9 bases lay between the germline ends. The V gene's germline CDR1 is ENHRY and CDR2 SYGVKD. The CDR3 totals 13 residues. The CDR3, as DNA: TGTGCCATCAGTGAGCAGGAAGGTACTGAAGCTTTCTTT. Its translation is CAISEQEGTEAFF.

This clone has a handful of counts. The V call is TRBV2, the J call TRBJ1-2, with 7 bases matching TRBD1. Germline V gene lookup returns CDR1 SNHLY and CDR2 FYNNEI. The V gene end was trimmed by 4 bases and the J gene end by 6 bases; junction bases not matched to a gene: 11. This CDR3 region has 15 residues. CDR3 bases: TGTGCCAGCAGTGCCACCCGGACAGGAGGGGATGGCTACACCTTC. Its protein is CASSATRTGGDGYTF.

The V call is TRBV6-6, the J call TRBJ2-7; 7 bases fit TRBD2. The germline V gene encodes CDR1 MNHNY and CDR2 SVGAGI (reference sequence). The J segment lost 4 bases and the V segment lost 4 bases, leaving 10 bases of the junction unmatched. The CDR3 is made up of 15 amino acids. Here the CDR3 reads CASSSSYNGRYEQYF. The CDR3 nucleotides read TGTGCCAGCAGTTCCTCCTATAACGGGAGGTACGAGCAGTACTTC.